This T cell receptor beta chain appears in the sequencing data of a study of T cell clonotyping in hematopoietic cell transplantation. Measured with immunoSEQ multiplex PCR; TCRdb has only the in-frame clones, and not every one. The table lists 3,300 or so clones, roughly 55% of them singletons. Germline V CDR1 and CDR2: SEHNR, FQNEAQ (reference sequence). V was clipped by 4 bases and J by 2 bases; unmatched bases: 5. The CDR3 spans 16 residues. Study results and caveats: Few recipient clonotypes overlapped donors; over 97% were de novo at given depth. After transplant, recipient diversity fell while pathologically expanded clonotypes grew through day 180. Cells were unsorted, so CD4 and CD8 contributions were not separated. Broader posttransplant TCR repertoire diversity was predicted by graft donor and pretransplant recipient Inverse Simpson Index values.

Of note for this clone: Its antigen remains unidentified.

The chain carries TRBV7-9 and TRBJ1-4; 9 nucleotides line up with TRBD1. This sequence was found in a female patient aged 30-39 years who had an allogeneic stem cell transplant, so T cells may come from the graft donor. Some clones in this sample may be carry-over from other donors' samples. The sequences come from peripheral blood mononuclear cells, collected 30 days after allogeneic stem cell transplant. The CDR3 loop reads CASSSRTGVTNEKLFF. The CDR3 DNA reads TGTGCCAGCAGCTCCCGGACAGGGGTGACTAATGAAAAACTGTTTTTT.